This T cell receptor beta chain was captured by sequencing in a study of blood T cell repertoires in COVID-19. For the study at large: The United States, Italy and Spain were the sources of the acute and convalescent COVID-19 samples. PBMCs, B-cell-depleted T cells, or T cells provided the cDNA or gDNA that made up the material.

Original data processing: Reference gene primer amplification gave estimated nucleated cell counts. Data came from immunoSEQ multiplex PCR; TCRdb stores just in-frame clones and leaves some out. That table furnishes V, J and clone size, whereas the DNA furnished D and trimming. The data hold some 180,000 clones, with 75% to 85% observed a single time. Germline V CDR1 and CDR2: SGDLS, YYNGEE. V lost 4 bases to trimming and J lost 0 bases; unmatched junction nucleotides: 7. The CDR3 extends over 16 amino acids. The sequenced sample consisted of peripheral blood. The chain employs TRBV9 and TRBJ2-3, with TRBD2 identical over 8 bases. This sequence was found in a man in his fifties or sixties with acute or convalescent COVID-19. The CDR3 DNA follows: TGTGCCAGCAGCATTCCAGCGGGAGCAAGCACAGATACGCAGTATTTT. This sequence encodes CASSIPAGASTDTQYF.